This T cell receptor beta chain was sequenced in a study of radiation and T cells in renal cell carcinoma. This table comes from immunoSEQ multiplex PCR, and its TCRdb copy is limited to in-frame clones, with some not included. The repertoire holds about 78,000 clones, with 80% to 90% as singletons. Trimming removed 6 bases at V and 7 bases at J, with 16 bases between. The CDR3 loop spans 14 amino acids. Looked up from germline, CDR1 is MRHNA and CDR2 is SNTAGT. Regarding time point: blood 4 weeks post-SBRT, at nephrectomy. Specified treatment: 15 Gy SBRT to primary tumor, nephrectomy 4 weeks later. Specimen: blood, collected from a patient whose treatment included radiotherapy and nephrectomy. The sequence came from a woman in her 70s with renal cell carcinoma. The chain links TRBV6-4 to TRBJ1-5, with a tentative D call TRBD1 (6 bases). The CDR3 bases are TGTGCCAGCAGAAACAGGGCCTGGGGGCAGCCCCAGCATTTT. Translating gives CASRNRAWGQPQHF.